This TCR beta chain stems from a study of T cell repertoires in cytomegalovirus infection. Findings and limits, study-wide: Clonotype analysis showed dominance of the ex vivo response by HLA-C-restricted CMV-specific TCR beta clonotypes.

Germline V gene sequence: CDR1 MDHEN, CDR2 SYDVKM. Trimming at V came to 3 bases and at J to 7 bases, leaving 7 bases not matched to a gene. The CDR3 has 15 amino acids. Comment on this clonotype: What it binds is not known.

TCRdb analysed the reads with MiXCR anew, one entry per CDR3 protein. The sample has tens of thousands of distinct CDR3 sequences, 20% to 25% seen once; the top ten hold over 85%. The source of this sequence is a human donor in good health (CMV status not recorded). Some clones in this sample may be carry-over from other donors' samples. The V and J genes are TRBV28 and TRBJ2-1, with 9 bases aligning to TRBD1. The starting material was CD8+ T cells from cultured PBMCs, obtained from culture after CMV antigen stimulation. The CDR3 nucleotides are TGTGCCAGCAGTTTCCCGGGACAGGGAGTGAATGAGCAGTTCTTC. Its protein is CASSFPGQGVNEQFF. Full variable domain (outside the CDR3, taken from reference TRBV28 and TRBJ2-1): DVKVTQSSRYLVKRTGEKVFLECVQDMDHENMFWYRQDPGLGLRLIYFSYDVKMKEKGDIPEGYSVSREKKERFSLILESASTNQTSMYLCASSFPGQGVNEQFFGPGTRLTVL.